This T cell receptor beta chain was sequenced for a study of Graves' ophthalmopathy and Graves' hyperthyroidism. Overall study: The collection of peripheral blood took place at initial diagnosis, before any treatment. Findings and caveats of the study: Prediction of ophthalmopathy progression reached around 70% sensitivity and 72% to 80% specificity.

From RNA, the CDR3 regions of TCR beta chains were amplified and sequenced. The first-round RT-PCR employed HTBI primers together with the Qiagen OneStep RT-PCR kit. A multiplex PCR was then performed as the second round. Each CDR3 protein gets one entry after TCRdb re-called the multiplex PCR reads with MiXCR. This sample has 350,000 to 400,000 distinct CDR3 sequences, with around 20% found just once. Per germline, CDR1 DFQATT and CDR2 SNEGSKA (reference sequence). Trimming pared 6 bases from V and 6 bases from J, leaving 18 bases between. This CDR3 is 14 amino acids long. This clonotype has a count of ten or more. Its antigen is not known.

The V and J genes are TRBV20-1 and TRBJ1-3; unclear D gene. This TCR derives from a woman younger than 35 with Graves' ophthalmopathy. Sequences were obtained from peripheral blood. CDR3 in amino acids: CSARNPTGKNTIYF. CDR3 DNA sequence: TGCAGTGCCCGTAACCCCACTGGAAAAAACACCATATATTTT.